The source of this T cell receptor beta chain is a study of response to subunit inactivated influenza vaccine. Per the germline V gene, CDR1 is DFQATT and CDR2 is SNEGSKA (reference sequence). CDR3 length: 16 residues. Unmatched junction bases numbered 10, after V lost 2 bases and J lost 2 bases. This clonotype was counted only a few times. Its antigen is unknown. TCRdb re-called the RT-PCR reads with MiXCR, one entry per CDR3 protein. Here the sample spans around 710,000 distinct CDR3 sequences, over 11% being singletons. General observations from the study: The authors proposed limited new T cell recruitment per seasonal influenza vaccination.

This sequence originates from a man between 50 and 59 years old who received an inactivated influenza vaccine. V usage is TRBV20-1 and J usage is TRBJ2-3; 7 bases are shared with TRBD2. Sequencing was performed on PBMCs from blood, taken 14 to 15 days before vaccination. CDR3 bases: TGCAGTGCTAGATGGGGGGGTAACCGCATCACAGATACGCAGTATTTT. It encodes CSARWGGNRITDTQYF.